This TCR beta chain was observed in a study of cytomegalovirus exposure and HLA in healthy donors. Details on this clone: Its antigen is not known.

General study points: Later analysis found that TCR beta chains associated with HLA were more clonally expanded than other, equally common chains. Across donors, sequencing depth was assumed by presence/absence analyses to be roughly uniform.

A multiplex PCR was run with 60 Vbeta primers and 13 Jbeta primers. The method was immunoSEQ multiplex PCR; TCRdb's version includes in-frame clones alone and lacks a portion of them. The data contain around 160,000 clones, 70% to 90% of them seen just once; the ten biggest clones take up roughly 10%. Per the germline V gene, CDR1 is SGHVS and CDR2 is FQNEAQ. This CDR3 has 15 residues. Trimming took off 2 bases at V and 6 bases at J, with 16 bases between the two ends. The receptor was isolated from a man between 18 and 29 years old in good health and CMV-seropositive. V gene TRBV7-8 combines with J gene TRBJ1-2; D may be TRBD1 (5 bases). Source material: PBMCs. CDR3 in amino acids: CASSLFAGISNGYTF. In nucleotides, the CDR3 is TGTGCCAGCAGCTTATTCGCAGGGATCTCGAATGGCTACACCTTC.